These T cell receptor beta chains were read from a single sample in a study of regulatory T cells in long-lasting Graves disease. Each CDR3 protein gets one entry after TCRdb re-called the multiplex PCR reads with MiXCR. The data contain 400,000 to 500,000 distinct CDR3 sequences, about a sixth of them singletons. These data are also associated with another study on T cells in Graves' hyperthyroidism and ophthalmopathy.

The sample here was peripheral blood mononuclear cells (PBMCs), taken at new diagnosis, from a patient treated with antithyroid drugs. The receptor set was obtained from a woman between 18 and 29 years old with Graves disease. Both conserved end residues are part of each CDR3. Each record gives: V gene, D gene, J gene, clone size, CDR3 DNA, CDR3 protein. A D gene is named only where the DNA matches it firmly. The size field is filled for only some rows; it gives once, few, many or a size class.

TRBV5-6	TRBD1	TRBJ2-7	few	TGTGCCAGCAGCCACGGGACAGGGACGAAATTTTACGAGCAGTACTTC	CASSHGTGTKFYEQYF
TRBV7-2	TRBD2	TRBJ2-7	many	TGTGCCAGCAGCCGCGGGACTAGCGGCCTATCCTACGAGCAGTACTTC	CASSRGTSGLSYEQYF
TRBV29-1	-	TRBJ2-2	-	TGCAGCGTTTATGACAAGGGGGAGCTGTTTTTT	CSVYDKGELFF
TRBV7-2	-	TRBJ2-1	many	TGTGCCAGCAGCTCCATTATGGGCGGCCGCTACAATGGGCAGTTCTTC	CASSSIMGGRYNGQFF
TRBV20-1	-	TRBJ2-7	-	TGCAGTGCCCGGACGGATTCCTACGAGCAGTACTTC	CSARTDSYEQYF
TRBV13	TRBD2	TRBJ2-7	many	TGTGCCAGCAGCTCGGGACTAGCGGGAGATGTTTACGAGCAGTACTTC	CASSSGLAGDVYEQYF
TRBV3-1	-	TRBJ2-2	-	TGTGCCAGCAGCCAAGCCAGGAGCCCGAACACCGGGGAGCTGTTTTTT	CASSQARSPNTGELFF
TRBV20-1	TRBD1	TRBJ1-5	few	TGCAGTGCAGGCCCAGGGGACAGGGCCAATCAGCCCCAGCATTTT	CSAGPGDRANQPQHF
TRBV15	-	TRBJ2-1	many	TGTGCCACCAACGAGGGCAGGGTCCACAATGAGCAGTTCTTC	CATNEGRVHNEQFF
TRBV24-1	TRBD2	TRBJ2-3	few	TGTGCCACCAGTGATCCCGGACTAGCGGGCACAGATACGCAGTATTTT	CATSDPGLAGTDTQYF
TRBV4-2	TRBD2	TRBJ2-3	many	TGTGCCAGCAGCCAAGATCGGGGGGACCCAGATACGCAGTATTTT	CASSQDRGDPDTQYF
TRBV6-1	-	TRBJ2-7	many	TGTGCCAGCACTCAAGGTGGAGGAGGACCCTACGAGCAGTACTTC	CASTQGGGGPYEQYF
TRBV4-2	-	TRBJ1-2	-	TGTGCCAGCAGCCCCGGGCAGGGGTTGGTAGGCTACACCTTC	CASSPGQGLVGYTF
TRBV6-2/TRBV6-3	-	TRBJ1-2	few	TGTGCCAGCAGTTACGTGAGGGGCACCTTC	CASSYVRGTF
TRBV20-1	TRBD2	TRBJ2-3	many	TGCAGTGCTAGAAAGGGGACTAGCGCAGATACGCAGTATTTT	CSARKGTSADTQYF
TRBV27	-	TRBJ2-2	few	TGTGCCAGCAGTTTAGGCAGGGCTGCAACCGGGGAGCTGTTTTTT	CASSLGRAATGELFF
TRBV6-2/TRBV6-3	TRBD1	TRBJ1-5	-	TGTGCCAGCAGTTACCAACCGGGACAGGGCTCCCTCAATCAGCCCCAGCATTTT	CASSYQPGQGSLNQPQHF
TRBV6-5	-	TRBJ2-3	many	TGTGCCAGCAGTTATAGTAGGTTCGCAGATACGCAGTATTTT	CASSYSRFADTQYF
TRBV11-2	-	TRBJ2-1	many	TGTGCCAGCAGCTTAGAGGGTAGAGGATACAATGAGCAGTTCTTC	CASSLEGRGYNEQFF
TRBV25-1	TRBD1	TRBJ2-7	-	TGTGCCAGCAGTGAATATACGGACAGGGGGGACTACGAGCAGTACTTC	CASSEYTDRGDYEQYF
TRBV6-1	TRBD2	TRBJ2-2	few	TGTGCCAGCAGTGATCCCCTCCGACTAGCGGGAGAGAACACCGGGGAGCTGTTTTTT	CASSDPLRLAGENTGELFF
TRBV6-1	-	TRBJ2-6	few	TGTGCCAGCAGAAACAGGGCTGGGGCCAACGTCCTGACTTTC	CASRNRAGANVLTF
TRBV28	-	TRBJ1-1	few	TGTGCCAGCACGGGGGGGTGGAGGACTGAAGCTTTCTTT	CASTGGWRTEAFF
TRBV6-2/TRBV6-3	-	TRBJ1-5	-	TGTGCCAGCAGTGAGAGAGGAGGTGGCGCATTAGCCCAGCATTTT	CASSERGGGALAQHF
TRBV7-8	-	TRBJ2-3	-	TGTGCCAGCAGCTTAGTGATGAGCACAGATACGCAGTATTTT	CASSLVMSTDTQYF
TRBV7-9	-	TRBJ2-1	many	TGTGCCAGCAGCCCATTGCCCGGGGTCAACGAGTTCTTC	CASSPLPGVNEFF
TRBV7-9	-	TRBJ2-1	many	TGTGCCAGCAGAGGCAGCGGTTCCTACAATGAGCAGTTCTTC	CASRGSGSYNEQFF
TRBV2	-	TRBJ1-1	many	TGTGCCAGCAGCCTCGACAGAGTACGTGGGTTGACTTTCTTT	CASSLDRVRGLTFF
TRBV7-3	-	TRBJ2-6	few	TGTGCCAGCAGCTTACTTCCCAACTCTGGGGCCAACGTCCTGACTTTC	CASSLLPNSGANVLTF
TRBV24-1	TRBD2	TRBJ2-3	many	TGTGCCACCAGTGATTCTCCGGGACTAGCGGGATACACAGATACGCAGTATTTT	CATSDSPGLAGYTDTQYF
TRBV20-1	TRBD2	TRBJ2-2	once	TGCGGTGCTAGAGATTCCCGGACTAGCGGGACCGGGGAGCTGTTTTTT	CGARDSRTSGTGELFF
TRBV7-2	-	TRBJ1-5	many	TGTGCCAGCAGCTTAGGCATGATAGGCAATCAGCCCCAGCATTTT	CASSLGMIGNQPQHF
TRBV28	-	TRBJ2-7	many	TGTGCCAGCAGTCCGAGCTTTGTGGGAGGCTCCTACGAGCAGTACTTC	CASSPSFVGGSYEQYF
TRBV14	-	TRBJ2-3	many	TGTGCCAGCAGCCAGTTTGCGCCTAGCACAGATACGCAGTATTTT	CASSQFAPSTDTQYF
TRBV28	TRBD1	TRBJ2-7	-	TGTGCCAGCAGTTTTTTCGGACAGGGGGCTTACGAGCAGTACTTC	CASSFFGQGAYEQYF
TRBV5-6	TRBD2	TRBJ2-1	-	TGTGCCAGCAGCTCCCATGACCCTACTAGCGAGTCTTTCCATGAGCAGTTCTTC	CASSSHDPTSESFHEQFF
TRBV30	-	TRBJ1-2	-	TGTGCCTGGAGTCCGGGGAACTATGGCTACACCTTC	CAWSPGNYGYTF
TRBV3-1	-	TRBJ1-5	many	TGTGCCAGCAGCCAAGATTATCAACAGCCCCAGCATTTT	CASSQDYQQPQHF
TRBV19	TRBD2	TRBJ2-5	many	TGTGCCAGTAGGACTAGCGGAGAAGAGACCCAGTACTTC	CASRTSGEETQYF
TRBV12-3/TRBV12-4	TRBD1	TRBJ2-3	-	TGTGCCAGCGGGGACAGCCACACAGATACGCAGTATTTT	CASGDSHTDTQYF
TRBV7-9	-	TRBJ2-3	many	TGTGCCAGCAGTTACATTGGGGACCCCGAGGAGACAGATACGCAGTATTTT	CASSYIGDPEETDTQYF
TRBV11-2	-	TRBJ2-7	many	TGTGCCAGCAGCTTAGGGGGGCGCTACGAGCAGTACTTC	CASSLGGRYEQYF
TRBV27	TRBD1	TRBJ2-7	many	TGTGCCAGCAGTTTATCCGGGACAGGGTGGTACGAGCAGTACTTC	CASSLSGTGWYEQYF
TRBV20-1	TRBD2	TRBJ2-2	many	TGCAGTGCAACCCTGGGTAGCGGGAGTACCGGGGAGCTGTTTTTT	CSATLGSGSTGELFF
TRBV7-2	-	TRBJ1-1	many	TGTGCCAGCAGCTTAGCGCGCGGCATGAACACTGAAGCTTTCTTT	CASSLARGMNTEAFF
TRBV20-1	-	TRBJ2-7	few	TGCAGTGCTAGGTCGGGGGAATCCTACGAGCAGTACTTC	CSARSGESYEQYF
TRBV4-1	-	TRBJ1-5	-	TGCGCCAGCAGCCAAGAAGCTCGACAGCCCCAGCATTTT	CASSQEARQPQHF
TRBV6-1	-	TRBJ2-4	many	TGTGCCAGCAGGCGACGGACCGTTGTTGGGGAAAACATTCAGTACTTC	CASRRRTVVGENIQYF